This is a list of T cell receptor beta chains from one sample in a study of blood T cell repertoires in COVID-19. Assay used: immunoSEQ multiplex PCR; TCRdb lists only in-frame clones, some missing. The sample has 300,000 or so clones, about nine tenths seen once; the top ten hold 8.5% to 12%. The sequenced sample was PBMCs or T cells enriched from blood (not recorded which). These receptors all come from a young woman who had recovered from COVID-19. Both conserved end residues are part of each CDR3. The D gene is left open where the match is weak. The size entry is marked missing in some rows and otherwise reads once, few, many or a size class.

v_call: TRBV24-1; d_call: TRBD1; clone_size: -; j_call: TRBJ1-2; cdr3_nt: TGTGCCACCAGTGATTTGGAAGCAGGGGGCGGCTACACCTTC; cdr3_aa: CATSDLEAGGGYTF
v_call: TRBV28; d_call: TRBD2; clone_size: -; j_call: TRBJ2-1; cdr3_nt: TGTGCCAGCCTTCCCAGCGGGACCTCCTACAATGAGCAGTTCTTC; cdr3_aa: CASLPSGTSYNEQFF
v_call: TRBV6-1; d_call: -; clone_size: -; j_call: TRBJ1-2; cdr3_nt: TGTGCCAGCAGTGACAGGGATGGGTATGGCTACACCTTC; cdr3_aa: CASSDRDGYGYTF
v_call: TRBV6-5; d_call: -; clone_size: -; j_call: TRBJ2-7; cdr3_nt: TGTGCCAGCAGTTGGGAGCGTTCCTCCTACGAGCAGTACTTC; cdr3_aa: CASSWERSSYEQYF
v_call: TRBV4-1; d_call: TRBD2; clone_size: -; j_call: TRBJ2-7; cdr3_nt: TGCGCCAGCAGCCAAGAAGCGGGGGTCTACGAGCAGTACTTC; cdr3_aa: CASSQEAGVYEQYF
v_call: TRBV7-6; d_call: -; clone_size: -; j_call: TRBJ2-2; cdr3_nt: TGTGCCAGCAGTCCATTCGGGGATACGGACACCGGGGAGCTGTTTTTT; cdr3_aa: CASSPFGDTDTGELFF
v_call: TRBV7-9; d_call: TRBD1; clone_size: -; j_call: TRBJ1-2; cdr3_nt: TGTGCCAGCAGCACGACCTCAGGGGGCCTGAACTATGGCTACACCTTC; cdr3_aa: CASSTTSGGLNYGYTF
v_call: TRBV28; d_call: -; clone_size: -; j_call: TRBJ2-3; cdr3_nt: TGTGCCAGCACCTGGGGGCGAACTAGCACAGATACGCAGTATTTT; cdr3_aa: CASTWGRTSTDTQYF
v_call: TRBV5-6; d_call: -; clone_size: once; j_call: TRBJ1-2; cdr3_nt: TGTGCCAGCAGCTTGGGAGAGTATGGCTACACCTTC; cdr3_aa: CASSLGEYGYTF
v_call: TRBV6-5; d_call: TRBD1; clone_size: -; j_call: TRBJ2-7; cdr3_nt: TGTGCCAGCAGTTACGGCCGGGACAGGTCCTACGAGCAGTACTTC; cdr3_aa: CASSYGRDRSYEQYF
v_call: TRBV4-1; d_call: -; clone_size: -; j_call: TRBJ1-1; cdr3_nt: TGCGCCAGCACGTACAATTTCAGGGGTATGAACACTGAAGCTTTCTTT; cdr3_aa: CASTYNFRGMNTEAFF
v_call: TRBV7-9; d_call: TRBD1; clone_size: -; j_call: TRBJ1-5; cdr3_nt: TGTGCCAGCAGCTCGACCTCCGGGACAGCAAATCAGCCCCAGCATTTT; cdr3_aa: CASSSTSGTANQPQHF
v_call: TRBV20-1; d_call: -; clone_size: -; j_call: TRBJ2-1; cdr3_nt: TGCAGTGCTAGTAACTTAGAGGGGGGGCAATACCACGGGGATGAGCAGTTCTTC; cdr3_aa: CSASNLEGGQYHGDEQFF
v_call: TRBV28; d_call: TRBD1; clone_size: -; j_call: TRBJ1-2; cdr3_nt: TGTGCCAGCAGCACCCGGGACAGGGGCGACTATGGCTACACCTTC; cdr3_aa: CASSTRDRGDYGYTF
v_call: TRBV9; d_call: -; clone_size: -; j_call: TRBJ2-3; cdr3_nt: TGTGCCAGCAGCACCCCCATGCGGGCAGAGGGTATGGATACGCAGTATTTT; cdr3_aa: CASSTPMRAEGMDTQYF
v_call: TRBV19; d_call: -; clone_size: -; j_call: TRBJ1-5; cdr3_nt: TGTGCCAGTAGCCCGCGACCCTACGGGCAGCCCCAGCATTTT; cdr3_aa: CASSPRPYGQPQHF
v_call: TRBV6-2/TRBV6-3; d_call: -; clone_size: once; j_call: TRBJ2-5; cdr3_nt: TGTGCCAGCAGTAACCGGGAGTCCCAAGAGACCCAGTACTTC; cdr3_aa: CASSNRESQETQYF
v_call: TRBV3-1/TRBV3-2; d_call: TRBD2; clone_size: -; j_call: TRBJ2-1; cdr3_nt: TGTGCCAGCAGCCAAGAGGGGAACAGCCGAGCGGGGAGGCAGTTCTTC; cdr3_aa: CASSQEGNSRAGRQFF
v_call: TRBV10-3; d_call: -; clone_size: -; j_call: TRBJ2-7; cdr3_nt: TGTGCCCAGGGCGGAGACTCCTACGAGCAGTACTTC; cdr3_aa: CAQGGDSYEQYF
v_call: TRBV10-3; d_call: -; clone_size: -; j_call: TRBJ1-5; cdr3_nt: TGTGCCATCAGTGAACAGGGTCGAACTCAGCCCCAGCATTTT; cdr3_aa: CAISEQGRTQPQHF
v_call: TRBV6-2/TRBV6-3; d_call: TRBD2; clone_size: -; j_call: TRBJ2-5; cdr3_nt: TGTGCCAGCAGTTCCTCTAGCGGGGGGGGGACCCAGTACTTC; cdr3_aa: CASSSSSGGGTQYF
v_call: TRBV6-5; d_call: TRBD1; clone_size: -; j_call: TRBJ1-2; cdr3_nt: TGTGCCAGCAGTCTAGACAGGGGGCCGGGCTACACCTTC; cdr3_aa: CASSLDRGPGYTF
v_call: TRBV9; d_call: TRBD2; clone_size: -; j_call: TRBJ2-2; cdr3_nt: TGTGCCAGCAGCGATACTAGCGGGGGGCCGGGGAACACCGGGGAGCTGTTTTTT; cdr3_aa: CASSDTSGGPGNTGELFF
v_call: TRBV11-2; d_call: -; clone_size: -; j_call: TRBJ1-1; cdr3_nt: TGTGCCAGCAGCTTTTTTGAAGGGGCTGAAGCTTTCTTT; cdr3_aa: CASSFFEGAEAFF
v_call: TRBV6-5; d_call: TRBD1; clone_size: once; j_call: TRBJ1-5; cdr3_nt: TGTGCCAGCCGGACAGGGGATTTGCCCCAGCATTTT; cdr3_aa: CASRTGDLPQHF
v_call: TRBV4-1; d_call: -; clone_size: -; j_call: TRBJ2-2; cdr3_nt: TGCGCCAGCAGCCAAGATACCCGGGAGACGAACACCGGGGAGCTGTTTTTT; cdr3_aa: CASSQDTRETNTGELFF
v_call: TRBV4-1; d_call: TRBD1; clone_size: few; j_call: TRBJ1-5; cdr3_nt: TGCGCCAGCAGCCCCAGAAGAGGGGGCCTTAGCAATCAGCCCCAGCATTTT; cdr3_aa: CASSPRRGGLSNQPQHF
v_call: TRBV4-1; d_call: TRBD1; clone_size: -; j_call: TRBJ2-3; cdr3_nt: TGCGCCAGCAGCCAAGATGGGTTAAGGCAGGGGGTTCCAGATACGCAGTATTTT; cdr3_aa: CASSQDGLRQGVPDTQYF
v_call: TRBV7-8; d_call: -; clone_size: -; j_call: TRBJ1-5; cdr3_nt: TGTGCCAGCAGCTTAGACCGGGGGATCCAGCCCCAGCATTTT; cdr3_aa: CASSLDRGIQPQHF
v_call: TRBV3-1/TRBV3-2; d_call: TRBD1; clone_size: few; j_call: TRBJ1-2; cdr3_nt: TGTGCCAGCAGCCCAACAACCCTACAGGGGAGCTATGGCTACACCTTC; cdr3_aa: CASSPTTLQGSYGYTF
v_call: TRBV5-1; d_call: -; clone_size: -; j_call: TRBJ2-7; cdr3_nt: TGCGCCAGCAGCTCGAGATTATTGCAAGATAGCTCCTACGAGCAGTACTTC; cdr3_aa: CASSSRLLQDSSYEQYF
v_call: TRBV7-9; d_call: TRBD1; clone_size: few; j_call: TRBJ2-2; cdr3_nt: TGTGCCAGCAGCGAGAACCGGGACAGCAAGTCCACCGGGGAGCTGTTTTTT; cdr3_aa: CASSENRDSKSTGELFF
v_call: TRBV5-4; d_call: -; clone_size: -; j_call: TRBJ2-7; cdr3_nt: TGTGCCAGCAGCCGGGCCGGGACAACGTTCTCCTACGAGCAGTACTTC; cdr3_aa: CASSRAGTTFSYEQYF
v_call: TRBV30; d_call: TRBD1; clone_size: -; j_call: TRBJ1-1; cdr3_nt: TGTGCCTCACAAGGACAGGGGAACACTGAAGCTTTCTTT; cdr3_aa: CASQGQGNTEAFF
v_call: TRBV7-2; d_call: TRBD2; clone_size: -; j_call: TRBJ2-7; cdr3_nt: TGTGCCAGCAGCTTAAGACTAGCGGGACCCTACGAGCAGTACTTC; cdr3_aa: CASSLRLAGPYEQYF
v_call: TRBV28; d_call: TRBD1; clone_size: once; j_call: TRBJ2-7; cdr3_nt: TGTGCCAGCAGTTCAGGTGACAGGGTCCCCTACGAGCAGTACTTC; cdr3_aa: CASSSGDRVPYEQYF
v_call: TRBV18; d_call: TRBD1; clone_size: -; j_call: TRBJ1-1; cdr3_nt: TGTGCCAGCTCACCACCGGGGGCACAGGGGGACACTGAAGCTTTCTTT; cdr3_aa: CASSPPGAQGDTEAFF
v_call: TRBV2; d_call: -; clone_size: -; j_call: TRBJ1-2; cdr3_nt: TGTGCCAGCACCGACCTAAATGGTGGGGGCGACTATGGCTACACCTTC; cdr3_aa: CASTDLNGGGDYGYTF
v_call: TRBV5-1; d_call: -; clone_size: -; j_call: TRBJ1-1; cdr3_nt: TGCGCCAGCAGCCTAACGACACAGAACACTGAAGCTTTCTTT; cdr3_aa: CASSLTTQNTEAFF
v_call: TRBV13; d_call: -; clone_size: -; j_call: TRBJ2-7; cdr3_nt: TGTGCCAGCAGCTTACGACTTTACGAGCAGTACTTC; cdr3_aa: CASSLRLYEQYF